This T cell receptor (beta chain) originates from a study of T-cell memory formation after mild COVID-19. Study results and limitations: Day 15 to 85 contractors were CD4/CD8 balanced; later expanders leaned CD4+. Researchers report contracting CD4+ clones mostly in CM and EM, with CD8+ clones in EMRA. In pre-infection memory, a portion of responding clones appeared, which suggested that cross-reactive memory joined.

TCRdb re-called the 5' RACE reads with MiXCR, one entry per CDR3 protein. The sample carries under 450,000 distinct CDR3 sequences, around 15% recorded once. With regard to this clonotype: Its antigen is undetermined.

The CDR3 runs to 14 residues. The germline V gene has CDR1 MNHEY and CDR2 SMNVEV (reference sequence). Trimming removed 5 bases at V and 2 bases at J, with 12 bases between. The sequence was collected from a man younger than 30 who had mild COVID-19 (a few samples of this study predate the infection). Cell type and time point are not known. Specimen: PBMCs or a T cell subset sorted from them (not recorded which). The V and J genes are TRBV27 and TRBJ1-2; possible D gene TRBD1, 6 bases. The CDR3 region is CASSAQGWNYGYTF. The CDR3 DNA follows: TGTGCCAGCAGTGCCCAGGGGTGGAACTATGGCTACACCTTC.